The 4 T cell receptor beta chains below all came from one sample that was sequenced in a study of regulatory T cells in long-lasting Graves disease. Construction of TCR beta libraries relied on iRepertoire HTBI primers and on Arm-PCR targeting CDR3 regions. A single record per CDR3 protein comes from TCRdb applying MiXCR to the multiplex PCR reads. The sample contains hundreds of thousands of distinct CDR3 sequences, over 14% of which appear only once. Noted time point: newly diagnosed GD, antithyroid drugs for less than 3 months. PBMCs were the source of the RNA used for TCR sequencing. These same records also appear under a second study, on T cells in Graves' hyperthyroidism and ophthalmopathy.

The material was peripheral blood mononuclear cells (PBMCs), obtained at new diagnosis, from a patient treated with antithyroid drugs. Receptors originate from a woman in her thirties or forties with Graves disease.

This clonotype was recorded at least ten times. The chain links TRBV3-1 to TRBJ2-7; D not resolved. The germline V gene encodes CDR1 LGHDT and CDR2 YNNKEL (reference sequence). CDR3 length equals 13 residues. The V end was cut by 1 base, the J end by 4 bases, with 8 bases between. The CDR3 spells CASSQGFAYEQYF. The CDR3 DNA reads as TGTGCCAGCAGCCAAGGGTTCGCTTACGAGCAGTACTTC.

This clonotype was counted many times. CDR3 coding DNA: TGTGCCAGCAGTCCTCGGACTAGCGGGAGGGCCCACAATGAGCAGTTCTTC. It is translated as CASSPRTSGRAHNEQFF. The rearrangement links TRBV27 to TRBJ2-1, with 15 nucleotides matching TRBD2. Germline-derived CDR1 and CDR2 are MNHEY and SMNVEV (reference sequence). Trimming cost V 5 bases and J 5 bases; bases outside gene matches: 7. This CDR3 has 17 amino acids.

This clonotype has a count of ten or more. This sequence joins TRBV30 and TRBJ1-2; possibly TRBD1 for D (6 bases). From germline, CDR1 is GTSNPN and CDR2 SVGIG (reference sequence). The CDR3 contains 13 residues. Trimming cost V 3 bases and J 1 base, with 9 bases left between them. CDR3 in amino acids: CAWRDSFNYGYTF. The CDR3 bases are TGTGCCTGGAGGGACAGCTTTAACTATGGCTACACCTTC.

The chain carries TRBV12-3 or TRBV12-4 and TRBJ1-5, with TRBD1 as a possible D gene (6 bases). Trimming removed 5 bases from V and 5 bases from J, with 10 bases in between. This CDR3 is built from 13 residues. CDR3 sequence reads: CASSIQGDQPQHF. As DNA, the CDR3 is TGTGCCAGCAGTATACAGGGAGATCAGCCCCAGCATTTT.